The rows below give T cell receptor beta chains drawn from one sample of a study of blood T cell repertoires in COVID-19. The protocol was immunoSEQ multiplex PCR, while the TCRdb copy is restricted to in-frame clones and leaves out a portion. The table has approximately 170,000 clones, roughly 85% seen once. Sequencing used PBMCs or T cells enriched from blood (not recorded which). The receptor source for this set is a woman aged 70-85 years in a cohort exposed to, infected with or recovered from COVID-19 (not recorded which). CDR3s include the opening cysteine and the closing phenylalanine or tryptophan. The D gene is left open where the match is weak. Size tells how often a clone was seen (once, few, many) or the class of an expanded clone, and some rows leave it out.

clone_size d_call j_call v_call cdr3_aa cdr3_nt
NA NA TRBJ1-1 TRBV1 CTSSTHPSSSVANTEAFF TGCACCAGCAGCACCCATCCTTCGTCCAGTGTCGCGAACACTGAAGCTTTCTTT
NA TRBD1 TRBJ1-4 TRBV5-1 CASSFGRGRVGEKLFF TGCGCCAGCAGCTTTGGCAGGGGGCGCGTCGGTGAAAAACTGTTTTTT
once TRBD1 TRBJ2-7 TRBV18 CASSPSGTGVSYEQYF TGTGCCAGCTCACCTTCCGGGACAGGGGTTTCCTACGAGCAGTACTTC
NA TRBD1 TRBJ2-5 TRBV5-1 CASSPQDRESTQYF TGCGCCAGCAGCCCACAAGACAGGGAGAGCACCCAGTACTTC
NA TRBD1 TRBJ1-6 TRBV11-3 CASSLQQGDYNSPLHF TGTGCCAGCAGCCTACAACAGGGGGACTATAATTCACCCCTCCACTTT
NA TRBD2 TRBJ2-7 TRBV19 CASSIEGSGLPYEQYF TGTGCCAGTAGTATAGAAGGTAGCGGGCTCCCCTACGAGCAGTACTTC
NA NA TRBJ1-1 TRBV10-3 CAISESTGGDPGAFF TGTGCCATCAGTGAGTCGACGGGAGGGGACCCCGGGGCTTTCTTT
NA NA TRBJ1-2 TRBV5-1 CASSLNRETYGYTF TGCGCCAGCAGCTTAAACAGGGAGACCTATGGCTACACCTTC
NA NA TRBJ1-4 TRBV5-5 CASSLGDNDEKLFF TGTGCCAGCAGCTTGGGGGACAACGATGAAAAACTGTTTTTT
NA NA TRBJ2-1 TRBV11-2 CASSPPSNPGQFF TGTGCCAGCAGCCCCCCCTCCAATCCCGGGCAGTTCTTC
once NA TRBJ2-7 TRBV7-9 CASSPRTDYEQYF TGTGCCAGCAGCCCCAGGACAGACTACGAGCAGTACTTC
NA NA TRBJ2-1 TRBV18 CASSPPSGDNEQFF TGTGCCAGCTCACCACCGTCAGGGGACAATGAGCAGTTCTTC
once TRBD1 TRBJ2-3 TRBV28 CASTNAGTGPPDTQYF TGTGCCAGCACAAACGCCGGGACAGGCCCTCCAGATACGCAGTATTTT
NA NA TRBJ2-2 TRBV6-5 CASGGLTNTGELFF TGTGCCAGCGGGGGGTTAACGAACACCGGGGAGCTGTTTTTT
NA TRBD2 TRBJ2-1 TRBV18 CASSRTSGVNEQFF TGTGCCAGCTCACGTACTAGCGGGGTCAATGAGCAGTTCTTC
NA NA TRBJ2-2 TRBV2 CASSNRVGTGELFF TGTGCCAGCAGTAACAGGGTAGGCACCGGGGAGCTGTTTTTT
NA TRBD2 TRBJ2-3 TRBV7-8 CASSLPPGLAGVGVTDTQYF TGTGCCAGCAGCTTGCCTCCGGGACTAGCGGGAGTCGGCGTGACAGATACGCAGTATTTT
NA TRBD1 TRBJ1-6 TRBV28 CASTTTGGKGTLHF TGTGCCAGCACCACTACAGGGGGGAAAGGAACCCTCCACTTT
NA TRBD1 TRBJ1-1 TRBV30 CAWSTGVNTEAFF TGTGCCTGGAGCACAGGGGTGAACACTGAAGCTTTCTTT
NA TRBD1 TRBJ2-1 TRBV7-3 CASSRGQGLDEQFF TGTGCCAGCAGCCGGGGACAGGGGTTGGATGAGCAGTTCTTC
NA NA TRBJ1-6 TRBV7-3 CASSPGNSSPLHF TGTGCCAGCAGCCCCGGGAATAGTTCACCCCTCCACTTT
few NA TRBJ1-5 TRBV3-1/TRBV3-2 CASSQGGQPNQPQHF TGTGCCAGCAGCCAGGGCGGGCAGCCAAATCAGCCCCAGCATTTT